This TCR beta chain comes out of a study of post-analysis software for immune sequencing data. Overall study results and limits: Clustering by F measure revealed strong co-clustering among samples prepared together in one batch. Five or six TRBV segments, TRBV5-6, TRBV5-1 and TRBV20-1 among them, were found more frequent in patients than controls.

Notes on this clonotype: Its antigen is not known.

Germline-derived CDR1 and CDR2 are MDHEN and SYDVKM. The CDR3 covers 15 residues. V was shortened by 6 bases and J by 2 bases, with 14 bases between the two germline ends. Carried by the TCR beta cDNA libraries were unique molecular identifiers. MiXCR, applied by TCRdb to the PCR reads, yields one record per CDR3 protein. The table shows 750,000 to 900,000 distinct CDR3 sequences, with 40% to 55% occurring only once. The origin of this receptor is a girl aged 5-17 years with multiple sclerosis. Sequencing was performed on blood. The genes are TRBV28 and TRBJ2-1; no reliable D call. The CDR3 DNA is TGTGCCAGCAGGCCTAACACTCCTACCTACAATGAGCAGTTCTTC. Residues: CASRPNTPTYNEQFF.